This T cell receptor beta chain stems from a study of blood T cells in healthy people across ages. A sample-barcoded 5' primer and a J-beta primer mix were used in a second PCR of about 6 to 12 cycles. All samples gave at least 2.5 million CDR3-containing paired-end reads. TCRdb re-called the 5' RACE reads with MiXCR, one entry per CDR3 protein. Among fewer than 900,000 distinct CDR3 sequences listed, approximately 49% were seen once. The study's findings and limits: Aged donors had fewer naive CD4+ cells and lower diversity than long-lived donors. Not knowing donor CMV status may have confounded expanded clonotype changes. Age advanced and TCR beta diversity per million T cells fell, roughly linearly.

Germline loops: CDR1 LGHNA, CDR2 YSLEER. The V gene lost 3 bases and the J gene lost 11 bases, with 19 bases spanning the gap. The CDR3 runs 14 residues. As to this clonotype: What it binds is not known.

The clonotype comes from a woman aged 60-75 years in good health. Material for sequencing was blood. The chain links TRBV4-3 to TRBJ2-5; possibly TRBD2 for D (6 bases). CDR3 bases: TGCGCCAGCAGCCAGCTCAGGAGCTCGGGGGAGCAGTACTTC. Translated: CASSQLRSSGEQYF.